This T cell receptor (beta chain) was sequenced in a study of cytomegalovirus exposure and HLA in healthy donors. The germline CDR1 and CDR2 sequences are MGHRA and YSYEKL. The CDR3 length is 16 residues. Trimming left V 5 bases short and J 3 bases short, with 20 bases between. A multiplex PCR was run with 60 Vbeta primers and 13 Jbeta primers. Profiled with immunoSEQ multiplex PCR; TCRdb holds only in-frame clones, not every one. Among about 130,000 clones, roughly 78% were seen once, and the ten largest hold about 5.3%. Healthy bone marrow donors formed the donor group. Specimen: PBMCs. This TCR was sampled from a man younger than 45 in good health and CMV-seronegative. The J gene is TRBJ2-7, the V gene TRBV4-1; a weak D match, TRBD2 (7 bases). The CDR3 DNA is TGCGCCAGCAGCTGGAGCTCGGGGGGCGGAAACTACGAGCAGTACTTC. Its protein product is CASSWSSGGGNYEQYF.